This TCR beta chain is from a study of blood T cells in healthy people across ages. Findings and limits, study-wide: More naive CD4+ cells and higher diversity marked long-lived donors relative to aged donors. Diversity of TCR beta correlated strongly with naive T cell percentage.

PCR was performed a second time for about 7 to 12 cycles using a sample-barcoded 5' primer and a J-beta primer mix. At least 2.5 million CDR3-containing paired-end reads were obtained per sample. TCRdb analysed the 5' RACE reads with MiXCR anew, one entry per CDR3 protein. This sample yields around 1.5 million distinct CDR3 sequences, of which approximately 40% are seen a single time; roughly 7.7% belongs to the top ten. Donors gave roughly 10 milliliters of peripheral blood apiece. Concerning this clonotype: Its antigen remains unknown.

This CDR3 region has 15 residues. V shed 3 bases and J shed 4 bases, with 12 bases lying between them. Input material: blood. This TCR derives from a woman aged 18-29 years in good health. The chain joins TRBV12-3 or TRBV12-4 to TRBJ2-2; D may be TRBD1 or TRBD2 (6 bases each). The DNA for the CDR3 is TGTGCCAGCAGTTTTTGGGGGGCCGGCACCGGGGAGCTGTTTTTT. Protein: CASSFWGAGTGELFF.